This T cell receptor beta chain stems from a study of cytomegalovirus exposure and HLA in healthy donors. In the PCR, 60 Vbeta and 13 Jbeta primers were used. Here immunoSEQ multiplex PCR was the method, and the copy in TCRdb shows in-frame clones only, minus some. The sample shows around 210,000 clones, 70% to 80% of them seen only once. The CDR3 contains 14 residues. The germline V gene has CDR1 MDHEN and CDR2 SYDVKM. V lost 6 bases, J lost 5 bases, and 3 bases stayed unmatched. This chain uses TRBV28 with TRBJ1-4; TRBD1 matches 10 bases. This clonotype was obtained from a male donor in good health and CMV-seropositive. The sequenced sample was PBMCs. CDR3 amino acids: CASRLTGGNEKLFF. The CDR3, as DNA: TGTGCCAGCAGGCTGACAGGGGGCAATGAAAAACTGTTTTTT.